The rows below give T cell receptor beta chains drawn from one sample of a study of T cells after yellow fever vaccination. Each CDR3 protein is one row after TCRdb ran MiXCR on the 5' RACE reads. The sample contains 250,000 to 350,000 distinct CDR3 sequences, approximately 4% of which appear only once. The sequencing used PBMCs, collected 15 days after the yellow fever booster vaccination. These TCRs come from a man aged 18 to 30 who received the YFV17D yellow fever vaccine. The CDR3 runs from the conserved cysteine through the conserved F or W. D genes are given only for firm matches. Clone sizes are given selectively: once, few, many, or a class where the clone is expanded.

V gene	J gene	D gene	clone size	CDR3 DNA	CDR3 protein
TRBV7-9	TRBJ1-2	NA	few	TGTGCCAGCACCACCCCCCAGGCTAACTATGGCTACACCTTC	CASTTPQANYGYTF
TRBV12-3/TRBV12-4	TRBJ1-5	NA	many	TGTGCCAGCAGGGCCGAACAGGGAAATCAGCCCCAGCATTTT	CASRAEQGNQPQHF
TRBV6-5	TRBJ1-2	TRBD1	few	TGTGCCAGCAGAAGGCCTAAGGCAGGGGGATACTATGGCTACACCTTC	CASRRPKAGGYYGYTF
TRBV18	TRBJ2-6	NA	NA	TGTGCCAGCTCACCACGGCAGGGGCAGACTGGGGCCAACGTCCTGACTTTC	CASSPRQGQTGANVLTF
TRBV5-1	TRBJ2-7	TRBD1	NA	TGCGCCAGCAGCTTGGGCGGGGACAGGATCTACGAGCAGTACTTC	CASSLGGDRIYEQYF
TRBV20-1	TRBJ2-1	NA	few	TGCAGTGCTAGCAGGAGGGTACAGGGTTACAATGAGCAGTTCTTC	CSASRRVQGYNEQFF
TRBV28	TRBJ2-5	TRBD1	few	TGTGCCAGCAGTTTTGGGGACAGGGAAGAGACCCAGTACTTC	CASSFGDREETQYF
TRBV5-1	TRBJ1-3	NA	many	TGCGCCAGCAGCGCGGGACCGTTGGGAAACACCATATATTTT	CASSAGPLGNTIYF
TRBV4-2	TRBJ1-1	TRBD1	NA	TGTGCCAGCAGCTCTGGAGGCTCCGGGACAGTGAACACTGAAGCTTTCTTT	CASSSGGSGTVNTEAFF
TRBV7-9	TRBJ2-1	TRBD2	NA	TGTGCCAGCAGCTTAGGGACCCCGGGACTAGCGGACAATGAGCAGTTCTTC	CASSLGTPGLADNEQFF
TRBV5-1	TRBJ1-2	TRBD1	NA	TGCGCCAGCAGCTTGGGGGGACAGGGGATCCTCTACACCTTC	CASSLGGQGILYTF
TRBV20-1	TRBJ2-2	NA	many	TGCAGTGCTAGAACTACGCTAGGGACCGGGGAGCTGTTTTTT	CSARTTLGTGELFF
TRBV5-4	TRBJ2-3	TRBD2	NA	TGTGCCAGCTCGGGGGGGCTCGGCACAGATACGCAGTATTTT	CASSGGLGTDTQYF
TRBV19	TRBJ1-2	NA	NA	TGTGCCAGTAGTCCGGGCGCTCGGGGGTATTTTTATGATGGCTACACCTTC	CASSPGARGYFYDGYTF
TRBV24-1	TRBJ2-1	NA	many	TGTGCCACCAGTTCTGGAGGGGGCTACAATGAGCAGTTCTTC	CATSSGGGYNEQFF
TRBV5-1	TRBJ2-1	NA	NA	TGCGCCAGCAGAAAGGGGATAGGGGTAAGCTCCTACAATGAGCAGTTCTTC	CASRKGIGVSSYNEQFF
TRBV5-1	TRBJ2-7	NA	many	TGCGCCAGCAGCTTGCTTACGGACTCCTACGAGCAGTACTTC	CASSLLTDSYEQYF
TRBV5-4	TRBJ2-2	NA	few	TGTGCCAGCAGCTTGGATGCCGGGGGGCCTGAGGCCGGGGAGCTGTTTTTT	CASSLDAGGPEAGELFF
TRBV29-1	TRBJ2-2	TRBD1	many	TGCAGCGTCGCACAGGGGGCGCAACGTCGGACCGGGGAGCTGTTTTTT	CSVAQGAQRRTGELFF
TRBV5-1	TRBJ1-2	NA	few	TGCGCCAGCAGCTTGGAGGCGGAGGGTTATGGCTACACCTTC	CASSLEAEGYGYTF
TRBV6-2/TRBV6-3	TRBJ2-3	TRBD1	many	TGTGCCAGCAGTTACGGGGGACAGGGGGAGGTGGATACGCAGTATTTT	CASSYGGQGEVDTQYF
TRBV5-8	TRBJ2-5	TRBD1	many	TGTGCCAGCAGCGCCGGGACAGGGAAAGAGACCCAGTACTTC	CASSAGTGKETQYF
TRBV5-1	TRBJ2-7	TRBD1	few	TGCGCCAGCAGCCCTGGGACAGGGGACCACGAGCAGTACTTC	CASSPGTGDHEQYF
TRBV6-5	TRBJ2-4	TRBD1	many	TGTGCCAGCAGTTACTCCACAGGGGCACTAGCCAAAAACATTCAGTACTTC	CASSYSTGALAKNIQYF
TRBV7-9	TRBJ2-2	NA	many	TGTGCCAGCAGAGAAGACGCGAACACCGGGGAGCTGTTTTTT	CASREDANTGELFF
TRBV6-6	TRBJ2-7	TRBD1	NA	TGTGCCAGCAGTATCGCGGGACAGGGTAGCGCGCAGTACTTC	CASSIAGQGSAQYF
TRBV18	TRBJ2-7	NA	many	TGTGCCAGCTCACCCGATGGAACAGGCTACGAGCAGTACTTC	CASSPDGTGYEQYF
TRBV29-1	TRBJ2-5	NA	many	TGCAGCGTTGAAGATCCCCTGTCGAAGGTTCGAGAGACCCAGTACTTC	CSVEDPLSKVRETQYF
TRBV2	TRBJ1-1	NA	few	TGTGCCAGCACTCTCCTGGGGGCAGGGAACACTGAAGCTTTCTTT	CASTLLGAGNTEAFF
TRBV20-1	TRBJ2-5	NA	many	TGCAGTGGGGGACATGGGACGTCGGTGACCCAGTACTTC	CSGGHGTSVTQYF
TRBV5-1	TRBJ2-5	NA	few	TGCGCCAGCAGCAGGGACGTGGAGACCCAGTACTTC	CASSRDVETQYF
TRBV7-3	TRBJ2-2	NA	many	TGTGCCAGCAGCTTAACTCTAGCGAACGGGGAGCTGTTTTTT	CASSLTLANGELFF
TRBV6-2/TRBV6-3	TRBJ2-3	NA	many	TGTGCCAGCAGTTACGGTTTTCCCCTGTATTTT	CASSYGFPLYF
TRBV6-5	TRBJ1-1	NA	many	TGTGCCAGCAGTAGGGGGGGGACTCGTACTGAAGCTTTCTTT	CASSRGGTRTEAFF
TRBV12-3/TRBV12-4	TRBJ2-1	NA	NA	TGTGCCAGCAGTTTTGGGCAGGCGAGCTCCTACAATGAGCAGTTCTTC	CASSFGQASSYNEQFF
TRBV12-3/TRBV12-4	TRBJ1-2	NA	NA	TGTGCCAGCAGTTTGGGGGATTTCTATGGCTACACCTTC	CASSLGDFYGYTF
TRBV5-1	TRBJ2-5	TRBD1	many	TGCGCCAGCAGCCCTGGGACAGGGAGACAGACCCAGTACTTC	CASSPGTGRQTQYF
TRBV4-1	TRBJ2-5	TRBD2	many	TGCGCCAGCAGCCAAGAAGGGGTACTAGCGGGGGGCCAAGACCAAGAGACCCAGTACTTC	CASSQEGVLAGGQDQETQYF
TRBV28	TRBJ2-5	NA	many	TGTGCCAGCAGACGAGATCGGAGGGAGACCCAGTACTTC	CASRRDRRETQYF
TRBV7-8	TRBJ2-5	TRBD2	many	TGTGCCAGCAGCTGGACTAGCGGGGGGGCCCAAGAGACCCAGTACTTC	CASSWTSGGAQETQYF
TRBV6-6	TRBJ1-2	TRBD1	many	TGTGCCAGCAGTTCCCCCAAAGGGGGGACAGGGAACTATGGCTACACCTTC	CASSSPKGGTGNYGYTF
TRBV11-2	TRBJ2-4	NA	many	TGTGCCAGCAGCTTTACAGAGAACATTCAGTACTTC	CASSFTENIQYF
TRBV5-1	TRBJ2-4	TRBD2	many	TGCGCCAGCCCGACATTTGGAGGGACTAGCGGGGGATGCAAAAACATTCAGTACTTC	CASPTFGGTSGGCKNIQYF
TRBV10-3	TRBJ2-3	NA	NA	TGTGCCATCAGAACCGGGACTGGGTCAGATACGCAGTATTTT	CAIRTGTGSDTQYF
TRBV20-1	TRBJ1-5	TRBD1	few	TGCAGTGCTAGGACAGGGAATAATGATCAGCCCCAGCATTTT	CSARTGNNDQPQHF
TRBV18	TRBJ2-7	NA	few	TGTGCCAGCTCACCCAGCCAGGGTGTAAAGGAGCAGTACTTC	CASSPSQGVKEQYF
TRBV27	TRBJ2-5	NA	few	TGTGCCAGCAGTTTATTAATAGGGGCGATGGAGACCCAGTACTTC	CASSLLIGAMETQYF
TRBV7-2	TRBJ1-2	TRBD1	few	TGTGCCAGCAGCTCTCAGACAGGGGGCTTCTATGGCTACACCTTC	CASSSQTGGFYGYTF
TRBV5-1	TRBJ2-5	TRBD2	many	TGCGCCAGCAGCTCCGCCGGGACTAGCGTTCAAGAGACCCAGTACTTC	CASSSAGTSVQETQYF
TRBV5-1	TRBJ1-6	NA	NA	TGCGCCAGCAGCTTCGACCGGAGCTCCTATAATTCACCCCTCCACTTT	CASSFDRSSYNSPLHF
TRBV5-1	TRBJ2-7	TRBD1	many	TGCGCCAGCAGCGCCGAACCCCTCGGACAGGGGTTGTACGAGCAGTACTTC	CASSAEPLGQGLYEQYF